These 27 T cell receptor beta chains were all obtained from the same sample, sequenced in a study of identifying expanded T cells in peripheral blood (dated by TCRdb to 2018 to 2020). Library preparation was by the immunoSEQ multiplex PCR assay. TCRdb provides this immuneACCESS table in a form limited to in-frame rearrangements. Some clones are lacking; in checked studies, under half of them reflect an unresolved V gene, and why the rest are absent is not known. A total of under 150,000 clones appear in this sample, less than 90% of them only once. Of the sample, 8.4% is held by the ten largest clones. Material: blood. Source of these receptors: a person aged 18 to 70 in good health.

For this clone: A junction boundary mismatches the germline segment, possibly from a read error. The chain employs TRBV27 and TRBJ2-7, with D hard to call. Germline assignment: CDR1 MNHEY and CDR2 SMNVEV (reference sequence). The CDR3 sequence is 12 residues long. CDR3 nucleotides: TGTGCCAGCAGTCTACCCTCCCACGAGCAGTACTTC. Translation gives CASSLPSHEQYF.

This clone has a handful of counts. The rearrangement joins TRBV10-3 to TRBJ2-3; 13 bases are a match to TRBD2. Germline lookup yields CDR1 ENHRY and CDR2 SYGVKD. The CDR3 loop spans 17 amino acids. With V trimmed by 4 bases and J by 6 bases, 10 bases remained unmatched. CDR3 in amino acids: CAISGSRLAGGSDTQYF. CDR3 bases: TGTGCCATCAGTGGTTCTCGACTAGCGGGAGGTTCCGATACGCAGTATTTT.

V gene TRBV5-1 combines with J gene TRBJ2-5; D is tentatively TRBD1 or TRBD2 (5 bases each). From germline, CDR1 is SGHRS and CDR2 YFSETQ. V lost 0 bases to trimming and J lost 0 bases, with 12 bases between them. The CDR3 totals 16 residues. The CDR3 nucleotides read TGCGCCAGCAGCTTGGCCGTCAGGGAGTACCAAGAGACCCAGTACTTC. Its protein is CASSLAVREYQETQYF.

CDR3 DNA sequence: TGTGCCTGGAGTGTACAGAGGGAGCTCAATGAGCAGTTCTTC. As protein: CAWSVQRELNEQFF. The chain has TRBV30 and TRBJ2-1; perhaps TRBD2 as D (5 bases). V lost 0 bases, J lost 6 bases, and 12 bases lay in between. This CDR3 has 14 residues. CDR1 GTSNPN and CDR2 SVGIG come from the germline V gene (reference sequence).

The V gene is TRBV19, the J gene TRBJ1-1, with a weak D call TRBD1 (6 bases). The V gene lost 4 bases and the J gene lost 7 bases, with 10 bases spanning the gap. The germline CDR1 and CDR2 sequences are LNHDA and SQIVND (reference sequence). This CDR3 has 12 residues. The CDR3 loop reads CASSKGVNEAFF. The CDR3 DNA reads TGTGCCAGTAGTAAGGGGGTAAATGAAGCTTTCTTT.

CDR3 amino acids: CASSPPNSPLHF. DNA of the CDR3: TGTGCCAGCAGCCCCCCCAATTCACCCCTCCACTTT. The chain uses TRBV5-5 and TRBJ1-6; D is unresolved. Germline V gene sequence: CDR1 SGHKS, CDR2 YYEKEE (reference sequence). The CDR3 contains 12 residues. V lost 4 bases, J lost 7 bases, and 6 bases lay in between.

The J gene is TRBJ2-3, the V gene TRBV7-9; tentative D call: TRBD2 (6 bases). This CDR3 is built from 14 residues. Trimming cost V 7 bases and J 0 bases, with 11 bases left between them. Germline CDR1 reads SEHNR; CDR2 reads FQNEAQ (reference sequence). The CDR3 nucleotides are TGTGCCAGCAACCCCGGGACTAGCACAGATACGCAGTATTTT. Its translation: CASNPGTSTDTQYF.

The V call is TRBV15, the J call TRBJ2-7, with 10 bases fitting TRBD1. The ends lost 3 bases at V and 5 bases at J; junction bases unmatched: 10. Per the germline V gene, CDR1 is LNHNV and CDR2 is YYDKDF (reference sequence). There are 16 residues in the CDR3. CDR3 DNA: TGTGCCACCAGCAGCCGAGCCCGGGACAGGGGTCACGAGCAGTACTTC. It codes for CATSSRARDRGHEQYF.

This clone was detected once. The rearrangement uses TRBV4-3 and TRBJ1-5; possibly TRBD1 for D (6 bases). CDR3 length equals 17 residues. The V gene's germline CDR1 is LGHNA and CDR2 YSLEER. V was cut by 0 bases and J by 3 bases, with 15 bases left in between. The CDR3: CASSQEILTGYNQPQHF. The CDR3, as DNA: TGCGCCAGCAGCCAAGAGATCCTTACAGGGTACAATCAGCCCCAGCATTTT.

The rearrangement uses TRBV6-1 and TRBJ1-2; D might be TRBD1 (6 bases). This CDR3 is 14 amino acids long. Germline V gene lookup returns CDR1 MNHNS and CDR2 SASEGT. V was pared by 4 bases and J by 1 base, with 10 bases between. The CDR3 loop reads CASSAGDHNYGYTF. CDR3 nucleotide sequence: TGTGCCAGCAGTGCAGGGGACCATAACTATGGCTACACCTTC.

The CDR3 sequence: CATGRGQSTEAFF. CDR3 DNA: TGTGCCACAGGACGGGGGCAGAGCACTGAAGCTTTCTTT. V is TRBV7-9 and J is TRBJ1-1, with D possibly being TRBD1 (6 bases). The CDR3 has 13 residues. Germline-derived CDR1 and CDR2 are SEHNR and FQNEAQ (reference sequence). The V and J ends lost 10 bases and 4 bases respectively, with 16 bases between them.

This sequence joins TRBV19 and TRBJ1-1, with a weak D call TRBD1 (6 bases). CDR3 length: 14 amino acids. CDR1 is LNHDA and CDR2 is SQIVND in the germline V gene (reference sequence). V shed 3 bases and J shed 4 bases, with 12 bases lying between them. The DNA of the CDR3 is TGTGCCAGTAGTATTTCAGGGGATGGCACTGAAGCTTTCTTT. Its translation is CASSISGDGTEAFF.

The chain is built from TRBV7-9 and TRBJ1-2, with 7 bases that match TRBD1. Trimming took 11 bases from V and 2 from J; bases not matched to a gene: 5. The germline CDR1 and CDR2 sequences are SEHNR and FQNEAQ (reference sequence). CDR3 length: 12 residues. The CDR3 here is CALGQSNYGYTF. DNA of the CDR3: TGTGCCCTGGGACAGTCCAACTATGGCTACACCTTC.

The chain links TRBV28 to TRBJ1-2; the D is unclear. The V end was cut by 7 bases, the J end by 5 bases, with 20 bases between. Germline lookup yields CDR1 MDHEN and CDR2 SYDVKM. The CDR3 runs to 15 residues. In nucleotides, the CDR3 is TGTGCCAGCACCTTACCCGACCCCGGCGCGTATGGCTACACCTTC. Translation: CASTLPDPGAYGYTF.

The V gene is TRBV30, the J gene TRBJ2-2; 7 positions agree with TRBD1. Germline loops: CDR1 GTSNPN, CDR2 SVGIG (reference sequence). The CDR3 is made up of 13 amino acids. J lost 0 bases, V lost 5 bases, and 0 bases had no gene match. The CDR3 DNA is TGTGCCTGGGGGACAGCGAACACCGGGGAGCTGTTTTTT. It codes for CAWGTANTGELFF.

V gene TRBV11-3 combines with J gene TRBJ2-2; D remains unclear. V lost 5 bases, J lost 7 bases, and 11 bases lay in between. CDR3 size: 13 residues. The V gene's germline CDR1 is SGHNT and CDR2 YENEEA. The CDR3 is CASSPAPGGELFF. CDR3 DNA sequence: TGTGCCAGCAGCCCCGCCCCGGGCGGGGAGCTGTTTTTT.

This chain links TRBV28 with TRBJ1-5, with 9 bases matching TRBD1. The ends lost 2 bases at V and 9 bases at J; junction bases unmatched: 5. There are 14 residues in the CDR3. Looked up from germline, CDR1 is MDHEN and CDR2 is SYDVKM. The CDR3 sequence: CASSLVTGGTPQHF. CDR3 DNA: TGTGCCAGCAGTTTAGTGACAGGGGGTACGCCCCAGCATTTT.

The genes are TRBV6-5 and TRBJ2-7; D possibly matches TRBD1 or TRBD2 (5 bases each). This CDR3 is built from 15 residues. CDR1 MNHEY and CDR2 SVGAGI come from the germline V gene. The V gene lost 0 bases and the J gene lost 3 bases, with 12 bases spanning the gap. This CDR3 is CASSYSGPGLYEQYF. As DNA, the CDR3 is TGTGCCAGCAGTTACTCGGGACCGGGCCTCTACGAGCAGTACTTC.

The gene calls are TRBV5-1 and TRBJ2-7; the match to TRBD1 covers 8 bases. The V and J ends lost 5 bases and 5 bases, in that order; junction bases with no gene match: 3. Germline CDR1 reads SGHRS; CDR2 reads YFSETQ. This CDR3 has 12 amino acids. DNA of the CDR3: TGCGCCAGCAGGACAGGGGAAGACGAGCAGTACTTC. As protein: CASRTGEDEQYF.

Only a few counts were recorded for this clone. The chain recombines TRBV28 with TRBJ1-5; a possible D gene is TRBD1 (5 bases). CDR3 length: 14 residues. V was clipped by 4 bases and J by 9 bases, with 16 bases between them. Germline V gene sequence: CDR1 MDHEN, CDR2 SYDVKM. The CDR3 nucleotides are TGTGCCAGCAGTTCCGGGGACGGGTCTCGGCCCCAGCATTTT. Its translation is CASSSGDGSRPQHF.

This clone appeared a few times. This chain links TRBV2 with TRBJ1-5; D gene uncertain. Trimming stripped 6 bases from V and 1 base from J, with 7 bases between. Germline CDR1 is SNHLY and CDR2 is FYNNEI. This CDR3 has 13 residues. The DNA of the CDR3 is TGTGCCAGCAGGGTGGAGAGCAATCAGCCCCAGCATTTT. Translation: CASRVESNQPQHF. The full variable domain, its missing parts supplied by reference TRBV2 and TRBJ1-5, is EPEVTQTPSHQVTQMGQEVILRCVPISNHLYFYWYRQILGQKVEFLVSFYNNEISEKSEIFDDQFSVERPDGSNFTLKIRSTKLEDSAMYFCASRVESNQPQHFGDGTRLSIL.

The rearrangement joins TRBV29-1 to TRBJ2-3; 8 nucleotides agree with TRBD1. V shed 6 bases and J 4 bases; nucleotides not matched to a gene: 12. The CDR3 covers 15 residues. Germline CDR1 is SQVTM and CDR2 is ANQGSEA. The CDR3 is CSVKRDRQSPDTQYF. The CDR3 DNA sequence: TGCAGCGTCAAACGGGACAGGCAATCTCCAGATACGCAGTATTTT.

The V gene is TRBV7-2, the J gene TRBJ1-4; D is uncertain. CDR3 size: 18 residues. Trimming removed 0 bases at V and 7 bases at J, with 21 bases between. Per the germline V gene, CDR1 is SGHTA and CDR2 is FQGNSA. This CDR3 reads CASSLADALPVLGEKLFF. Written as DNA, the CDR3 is TGTGCCAGCAGCTTAGCGGACGCTCTCCCTGTTCTGGGTGAAAAACTGTTTTTT.

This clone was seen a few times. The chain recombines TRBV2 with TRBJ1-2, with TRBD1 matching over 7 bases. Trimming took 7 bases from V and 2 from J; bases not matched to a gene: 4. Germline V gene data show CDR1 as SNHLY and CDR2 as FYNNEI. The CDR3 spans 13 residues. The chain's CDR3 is CASTQDRNYGYTF. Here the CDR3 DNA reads TGTGCCAGCACCCAGGACAGGAACTATGGCTACACCTTC.

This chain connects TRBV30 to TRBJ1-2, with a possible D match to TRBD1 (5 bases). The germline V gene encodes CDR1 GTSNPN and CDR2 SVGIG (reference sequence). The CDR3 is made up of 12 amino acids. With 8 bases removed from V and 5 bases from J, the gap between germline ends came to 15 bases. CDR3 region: CAGSEGRYGYTF. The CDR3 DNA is TGTGCCGGTTCGGAGGGGCGTTATGGCTACACCTTC.

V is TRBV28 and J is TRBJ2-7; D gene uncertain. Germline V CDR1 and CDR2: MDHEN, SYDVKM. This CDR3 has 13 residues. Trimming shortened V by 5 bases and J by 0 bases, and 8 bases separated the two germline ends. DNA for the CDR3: TGTGCCAGCAGTCCGGGCTCCTCCTACGAGCAGTACTTC. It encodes CASSPGSSYEQYF. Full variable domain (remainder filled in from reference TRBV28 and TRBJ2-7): DVKVTQSSRYLVKRTGEKVFLECVQDMDHENMFWYRQDPGLGLRLIYFSYDVKMKEKGDIPEGYSVSREKKERFSLILESASTNQTSMYLCASSPGSSYEQYFGPGTRLTVT.

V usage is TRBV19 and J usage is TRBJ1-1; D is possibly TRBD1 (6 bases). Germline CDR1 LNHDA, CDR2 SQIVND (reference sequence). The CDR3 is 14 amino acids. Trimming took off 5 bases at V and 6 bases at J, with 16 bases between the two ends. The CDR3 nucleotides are TGTGCCAGTAGTCCACTCCACAGGGACCCTGAAGCTTTCTTT. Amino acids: CASSPLHRDPEAFF. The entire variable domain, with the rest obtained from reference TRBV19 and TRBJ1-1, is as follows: DGGITQSPKYLFRKEGQNVTLSCEQNLNHDAMYWYRQDPGQGLRLIYYSQIVNDFQKGDIAEGYSVSREKKESFPLTVTSAQKNPTAFYLCASSPLHRDPEAFFGQGTRLTVV.